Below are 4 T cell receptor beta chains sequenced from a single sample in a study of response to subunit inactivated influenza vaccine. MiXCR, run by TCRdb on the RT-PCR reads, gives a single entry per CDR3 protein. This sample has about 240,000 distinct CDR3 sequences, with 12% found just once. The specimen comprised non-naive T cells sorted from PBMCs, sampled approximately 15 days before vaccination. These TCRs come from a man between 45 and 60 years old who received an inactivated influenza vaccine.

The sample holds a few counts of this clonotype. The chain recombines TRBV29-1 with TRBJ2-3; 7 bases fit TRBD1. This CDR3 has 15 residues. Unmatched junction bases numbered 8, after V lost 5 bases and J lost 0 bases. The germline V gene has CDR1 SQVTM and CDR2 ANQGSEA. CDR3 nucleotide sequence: TGCAGCGTTCTCCCGGACAGGCCTAGCACAGATACGCAGTATTTT. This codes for CSVLPDRPSTDTQYF.

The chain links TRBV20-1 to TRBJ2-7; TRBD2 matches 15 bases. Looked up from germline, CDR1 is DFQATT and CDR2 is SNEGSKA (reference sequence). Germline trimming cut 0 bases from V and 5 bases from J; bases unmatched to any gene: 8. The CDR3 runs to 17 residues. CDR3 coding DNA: TGCAGTGCTAGAGACGCCGGACTAGCGGGAGGGGCCAACGAGCAGTACTTC. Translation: CSARDAGLAGGANEQYF.

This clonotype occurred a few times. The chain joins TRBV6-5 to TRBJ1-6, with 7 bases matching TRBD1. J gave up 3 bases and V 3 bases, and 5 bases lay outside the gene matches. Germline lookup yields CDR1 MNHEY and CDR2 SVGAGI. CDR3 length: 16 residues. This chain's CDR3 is CASSYITGDYNSPLHF. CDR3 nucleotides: TGTGCCAGCAGTTATATAACAGGGGACTATAATTCACCCCTCCACTTT.

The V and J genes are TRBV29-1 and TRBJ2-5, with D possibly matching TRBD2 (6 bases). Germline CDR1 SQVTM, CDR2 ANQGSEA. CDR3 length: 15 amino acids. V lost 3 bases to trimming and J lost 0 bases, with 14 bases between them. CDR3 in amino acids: CSVDRLGRDQETQYF. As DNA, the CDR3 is TGCAGCGTTGACCGACTAGGGAGAGACCAAGAGACCCAGTACTTC.